A selection of T cell receptor beta chains follows, all from one sample in a study of blood T cell repertoires in COVID-19. TCRdb's copy holds only in-frame clones and misses some; the assay was immunoSEQ multiplex PCR. The table has 350,000 to 400,000 clones, approximately 90% seen once. Sequencing was performed on PBMCs or T cells enriched from blood (not recorded which). These receptor sequences come from a woman aged 18-35 years who had recovered from COVID-19. The CDR3 runs from the conserved cysteine through the conserved F or W. D genes are given only for firm matches. Where a row states a size, it is once, few, many or the class of an expanded clone; other rows omit it.

D gene	V gene	J gene	clone size	CDR3 DNA	CDR3 protein
-	TRBV7-3	TRBJ2-1	-	TGTGCCAGCAGCTTGGGCCAGCTCGGTGAGCAGTTCTTC	CASSLGQLGEQFF
-	TRBV2	TRBJ1-1	-	TGTGCCGAAAGGGGAGGGAATAATGAAGCTTTCTTT	CAERGGNNEAFF
-	TRBV7-9	TRBJ2-6	-	TGTGCCAGCAGCCCTCCGGCTGGGGCCAACGTCCTGACTTTC	CASSPPAGANVLTF
-	TRBV11-3	TRBJ2-2	-	TGTGCCAGCAGCTTAGCAGGGGATCTGAACACCGGGGAGCTGTTTTTT	CASSLAGDLNTGELFF
-	TRBV27	TRBJ1-1	few	TGTGCCAGCAGCGCCTCCAGGGACACTGAAGCTTTCTTT	CASSASRDTEAFF
-	TRBV19	TRBJ1-1	-	TGTGCCAGTAGTATAGCCCTCAGATCGGGCACTGAAGCTTTCTTT	CASSIALRSGTEAFF
-	TRBV7-2	TRBJ1-2	-	TGTGCCAGCAGCTTAGGGACAGCCAGGACTAACTATGGCTACACCTTC	CASSLGTARTNYGYTF
-	TRBV7-9	TRBJ2-1	-	TGTGCCAGCAGCCACGGGATTTACAATGAGCAGTTCTTC	CASSHGIYNEQFF
TRBD1	TRBV15	TRBJ1-2	few	TGTGCCACCAGCAGAGCCCGGGACAGCGGCTATGGCTACACCTTC	CATSRARDSGYGYTF
-	TRBV16	TRBJ1-2	-	TGTGCCAGCAGCTCCAAGGGGGCTAACTATGGCTACACCTTC	CASSSKGANYGYTF
TRBD1	TRBV15	TRBJ1-2	-	TGTGCCACCAGCAGATCGAGGGGGCTATTGAACTATGGCTACACCTTC	CATSRSRGLLNYGYTF
-	TRBV30	TRBJ2-3	-	TGTGCCTGGAGTGTAGCCCCCAGGGATACGCAGTATTTT	CAWSVAPRDTQYF
TRBD1	TRBV15	TRBJ2-7	-	TGTGCCACCAGCAGAGGTGGGACAGTGGACACCTACGAGCAGTACTTC	CATSRGGTVDTYEQYF
-	TRBV5-8	TRBJ2-5	-	TGTGCCAGCAGCTTGGACAGGGTAGGCGAGACCCAGTACTTC	CASSLDRVGETQYF
-	TRBV19	TRBJ1-2	-	TGTGCCAGTAGTATGATATCTGGGGGCGGCTATGGCTACACCTTC	CASSMISGGGYGYTF
-	TRBV4-2	TRBJ2-5	-	TGTGCCAGCAGCCAAGATGTTGAACGGGGAAAGACCCAGTACTTC	CASSQDVERGKTQYF
TRBD1	TRBV14	TRBJ2-3	-	TGTGCCAGCAGCCATAGACAGGGGGTCGCAGATACGCAGTATTTT	CASSHRQGVADTQYF
-	TRBV19	TRBJ1-1	once	TGTGCCAGCCAGTCGGGGGGGAACACTGAAGCTTTCTTT	CASQSGGNTEAFF
TRBD1	TRBV7-6	TRBJ2-7	-	TGTGCCAGCAGCTTAGTAGAGGGGGCCCACGAGCAGTACTTC	CASSLVEGAHEQYF
-	TRBV18	TRBJ1-2	-	TGTGCCAGCTCACCCGGCCTTTCCAAAGGGGCATATGGCTACACCTTC	CASSPGLSKGAYGYTF
-	TRBV5-6	TRBJ2-3	once	TGTGCCAGCAGCTTGGGCATCAGGGGAGAGGCAGATACGCAGTATTTT	CASSLGIRGEADTQYF
TRBD1	TRBV4-3	TRBJ2-5	once	TGCGCCAGCAGCCCCGGACAGGCGCGAACTACCTTCGGGGAGACCCAGTACTTC	CASSPGQARTTFGETQYF
-	TRBV5-6	TRBJ1-1	-	TGTGCCAGCAGCTTGCAGGGCTGGGACACTGAAGCTTTCTTT	CASSLQGWDTEAFF
TRBD1	TRBV30	TRBJ1-2	-	TGTGCCTGGAGAGGGTTGGGACAGGGGGCAAGGTTAGACTATGGCTACACCTTC	CAWRGLGQGARLDYGYTF
TRBD1	TRBV7-2	TRBJ1-1	once	TGTGCCAGCAGTAGGGACAGAATGTACACTGAAGCTTTCTTT	CASSRDRMYTEAFF
-	TRBV18	TRBJ1-1	-	TGTGCCAGCTCACGGGAGGGGGTAGCGTCTGAAGCTTTCTTT	CASSREGVASEAFF
TRBD1	TRBV10-2	TRBJ1-4	-	TGCGCCAGCAGTACAAGCGTACAGGGGGCAGGGGAAAAACTGTTTTTT	CASSTSVQGAGEKLFF
-	TRBV11-2	TRBJ1-2	-	TGTGCCAGCAGCTACGGTAACAGTGGCACCTTC	CASSYGNSGTF
-	TRBV29-1	TRBJ2-5	-	TGCAGCGTCGGTCGGGAGACCCAGTACTTC	CSVGRETQYF
-	TRBV7-9	TRBJ1-1	-	TGTGCCAGCAGCTCCGACAGGAAATATGAACAAGGTGAAGCTTTCTTT	CASSSDRKYEQGEAFF